Here is one T cell receptor (beta chain) with its context. Antigen: not known. The data belong to a study of identifying expanded T cells in peripheral blood. Generated by immunoSEQ multiplex PCR, the TCRdb table keeps only in-frame clones and is missing some. This sample has approximately 100,000 clones; roughly 90% occur once, and the top ten carry about 3.9%. The trim removed 5 bases at V and 6 bases at J, leaving 13 bases unmatched. The CDR3 consists of 15 residues. Germline CDR1 and CDR2: PRHDT and FYEKMQ (reference sequence). Findings and caveats of the study: Over about two and four weeks, about 15 and 18 clones changed, versus roughly 1.1 between replicates. Variance in clone template counts between approximately 2-week samples significantly increased with total template count across all healthy donors.

Collection occurred without any documented infections or immune events in donors. The rearrangement joins TRBV13 to TRBJ2-7, with TRBD2 identical over 7 bases. Source material: blood. The sequence derives from a person aged 18 to 75 in good health. DNA of the CDR3: TGTGCCAGCAGCAAAGAACGGGAGCGGGGTCGCGAGCAGTACTTC. Protein sequence: CASSKERERGREQYF.